Each of the 5 T cell receptor beta chains below was sequenced from the same sample in a study of control samples from healthy donors and cancer patients. Measured with immunoSEQ multiplex PCR; TCRdb has only the in-frame clones, and not every one. The top ten hold around 1.3% of the sample, which has roughly 180,000 clones, roughly 94% seen once. Sequenced material: blood. These receptor sequences come from a woman aged 18-35 years in good health.

V gene TRBV24-1 combines with J gene TRBJ1-1, with D unclear. This CDR3 contains 12 residues. Trimming took 6 bases from V and 2 from J, leaving 6 bases between them. Germline CDR1 KGHDR, CDR2 SFDVKD. CDR3 loop: CATSSGNTEAFF. CDR3 bases: TGTGCCACCAGTTCGGGAAACACTGAAGCTTTCTTT.

The V call is TRBV21-1, the J call TRBJ2-1. TRBV21-1 is shown as a pseudogene. The length of the CDR3 is 15 residues. Here the CDR3 reads CASSIGFGLGYEQFF. CDR3 bases: TGTGCCAGCAGCATAGGGTTCGGCCTCGGGTATGAGCAGTTCTTC.

The gene calls are TRBV6-1 and TRBJ1-5; D is uncertain. This CDR3 is 13 amino acids long. The V gene's germline CDR1 is MNHNS and CDR2 SASEGT. Trimming cost V 2 bases and J 0 bases, with 2 bases left between them. As DNA, the CDR3 is TGTGCCAGCAGTGAATATAGCAATCAGCCCCAGCATTTT. Amino acid sequence: CASSEYSNQPQHF.

The V and J genes are TRBV27 and TRBJ1-5; 9 nucleotides align to TRBD1. The CDR3 covers 17 residues. Germline V gene lookup returns CDR1 MNHEY and CDR2 SMNVEV (reference sequence). J was trimmed by 5 bases and V by 5 bases; bases with no gene match: 13. DNA for the CDR3: TGTGCCAGCAGTCCTAGGCCGCCCGGGACAGGGCATCAGCCCCAGCATTTT. Its protein is CASSPRPPGTGHQPQHF.

This chain joins TRBV28 and TRBJ2-5; unclear D gene. This CDR3 contains 13 residues. The germline CDR1 and CDR2 sequences are MDHEN and SYDVKM. V lost 0 bases to trimming and J lost 0 bases, with 2 bases between them. CDR3 amino acids: CASSLWNQETQYF. The DNA for the CDR3 is TGTGCCAGCAGTTTATGGAACCAAGAGACCCAGTACTTC.